This T cell receptor beta chain was sequenced during a study of T cell changes during pregnancy in multiple sclerosis. The protocol was immunoSEQ multiplex PCR, while the TCRdb copy is restricted to in-frame clones and leaves out a portion. Among over 40,000 clones listed, roughly 90% were seen once. CDR1 is MNHEY and CDR2 is SMNVEV in the germline V gene (reference sequence). This CDR3 spans 14 amino acids. The V gene lost 6 bases and the J gene lost 5 bases, with 15 bases spanning the gap. The J gene is TRBJ2-3, the V gene TRBV27, with D possibly being TRBD2 (6 bases). This specimen consisted of CD4+ T cells from peripheral blood mononuclear cells, obtained in the second trimester of pregnancy. This receptor was obtained from a female donor with multiple sclerosis, enrolled in a pregnancy study. The CDR3 DNA follows: TGTGCCAGCAGCCTTAACTACGGGGGAGATACGCAGTATTTT. Translated: CASSLNYGGDTQYF.